The text below deals with one T cell receptor (beta chain). TCRdb keeps only in-frame clones here, not all; method: immunoSEQ multiplex PCR. This sample has 150,000 or so clones, with roughly 88% found just once. This sample is part of a study of blood T cell repertoires in COVID-19. Germline CDR1 reads KGHSH; CDR2 reads LQKENI. The CDR3 runs 14 residues. Unmatched junction bases numbered 6, after V lost 4 bases and J lost 3 bases. Sequences were obtained from PBMCs or T cells enriched from blood (not recorded which). This rearrangement joins TRBV18 to TRBJ2-7, with 7 bases identical to TRBD1. The TCR originated in a woman aged 60 to 75 who had recovered from COVID-19. The CDR3 spells CASSRYRDSYEQYF. The CDR3 coding sequence is TGTGCCAGCTCACGTTACCGGGACAGCTACGAGCAGTACTTC.